This T cell receptor beta chain was recovered during a study of blood T cell repertoires in COVID-19. The length of the CDR3 is 17 residues. With V trimmed by 4 bases and J by 1 base, 10 bases remained unmatched. Looked up from germline, CDR1 is SGHNT and CDR2 is YYREEE (reference sequence). Repertoires were generated with immunoSEQ multiplex PCR, while TCRdb's copy carries only in-frame clones and drops some. The repertoire holds more than 150,000 clones, with roughly 80% as singletons. The TCR originated in a man aged 50 to 59 who had recovered from COVID-19. The V call is TRBV5-4, the J call TRBJ2-2; 7 nucleotides match TRBD2. Sequencing used peripheral blood. This CDR3 is CASSPPGASGNTGELFF. CDR3 nucleotides: TGTGCCAGCAGCCCCCCCGGGGCTAGCGGGAACACCGGGGAGCTGTTTTTT. Complete variable domain (other parts from reference TRBV5-4 and TRBJ2-2): ETGVTQSPTHLIKTRGQQVTLRCSSQSGHNTVSWYQQALGQGPQFIFQYYREEENGRGNFPPRFSGLQFPNYSSELNVNALELDDSALYLCASSPPGASGNTGELFFGEGSRLTVL.